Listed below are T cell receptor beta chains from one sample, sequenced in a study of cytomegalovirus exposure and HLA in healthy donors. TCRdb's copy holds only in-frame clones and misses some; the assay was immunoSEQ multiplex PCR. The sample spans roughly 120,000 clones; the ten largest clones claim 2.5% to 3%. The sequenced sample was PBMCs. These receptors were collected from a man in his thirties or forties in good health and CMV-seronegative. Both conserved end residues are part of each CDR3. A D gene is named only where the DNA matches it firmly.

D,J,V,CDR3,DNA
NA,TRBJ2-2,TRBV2,CASRRENTGELFF,TGTGCCAGCCGACGGGAGAACACCGGGGAGCTGTTTTTT
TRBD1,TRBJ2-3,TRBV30,CAWSRATGEYPDTQYF,TGTGCCTGGAGTCGGGCGACAGGGGAATATCCCGATACGCAGTATTTT
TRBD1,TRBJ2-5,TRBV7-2,CASSLTGGDQYF,TGTGCCAGCAGCCTAACAGGGGGCGACCAGTACTTC
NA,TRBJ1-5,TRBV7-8,CASSLAGQRLKPQHF,TGTGCCAGCAGCTTAGCAGGACAACGCCTTAAGCCCCAGCATTTT
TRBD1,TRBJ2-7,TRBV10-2,CASSGQESLGPYEQYF,TGCGCCAGCAGCGGACAGGAGAGCCTGGGACCCTACGAGCAGTACTTC
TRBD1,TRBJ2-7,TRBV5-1,CASSLSFSTGGSGEQYF,TGCGCCAGCAGCTTATCGTTCAGTACAGGGGGCAGCGGCGAGCAGTACTTC
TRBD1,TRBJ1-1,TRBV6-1,CASSITGQLNTEAFF,TGTGCCAGCAGTATAACGGGACAGCTAAACACTGAAGCTTTCTTT
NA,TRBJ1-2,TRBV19,CASSREGRNYGYTF,TGTGCCAGTAGTAGAGAAGGCAGGAATTATGGCTACACCTTC
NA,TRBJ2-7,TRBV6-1,CASRLSPTYEQYF,TGTGCCAGCAGGTTGAGTCCTACCTACGAGCAGTACTTC
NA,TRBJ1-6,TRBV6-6,CASSLGDFDNSPLHF,TGTGCCAGCAGTCTCGGGGACTTTGACAATTCACCCCTCCACTTT
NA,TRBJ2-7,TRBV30,CAWSDAHSYEQYF,TGTGCCTGGAGTGACGCGCACTCCTACGAGCAGTACTTC
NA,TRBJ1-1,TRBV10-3,CAVRGDLNTEAFF,TGTGCCGTCCGGGGGGATTTGAACACTGAAGCTTTCTTT
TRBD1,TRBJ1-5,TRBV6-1,CASGQGAVGNQPQHF,TGTGCCAGCGGACAGGGGGCGGTTGGCAATCAGCCCCAGCATTTT
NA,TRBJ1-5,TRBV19,CASSTRVGNQPQHF,TGTGCCAGTAGCACCCGGGTCGGAAATCAGCCCCAGCATTTT
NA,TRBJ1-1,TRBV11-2,CASSQGWGTEAFF,TGTGCCAGCAGCCAGGGGTGGGGGACTGAAGCTTTCTTT
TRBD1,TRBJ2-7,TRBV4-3,CASSQDRGPSYEQYF,TGCGCCAGCAGCCAAGACAGGGGGCCATCCTACGAGCAGTACTTC
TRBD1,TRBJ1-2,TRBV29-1,CSVDKTGGYGYTF,TGCAGCGTTGATAAGACAGGGGGGTATGGCTACACCTTC
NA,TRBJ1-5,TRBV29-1,CSVGTGINQPQHF,TGCAGCGTGGGTACAGGGATTAATCAGCCCCAGCATTTT
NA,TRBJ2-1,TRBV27,CASGRQEAYNEQFF,TGTGCCAGCGGTAGACAGGAGGCCTACAATGAGCAGTTCTTC
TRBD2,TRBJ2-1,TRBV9,CASSPRGSGIDEQFF,TGTGCCAGCAGCCCCCGGGGTAGCGGGATCGATGAGCAGTTCTTC
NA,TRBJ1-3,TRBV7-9,CASSLILETIYF,TGTGCCAGCAGCTTAATTTTGGAGACCATATATTTT
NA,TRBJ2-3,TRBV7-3,CASSLEGRTTDTQYF,TGTGCCAGCAGCCTGGAGGGCAGAACCACAGATACGCAGTATTTT
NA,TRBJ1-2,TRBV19,CASSIGEGGYTF,TGTGCCAGTAGTATAGGTGAGGGCGGCTACACCTTC
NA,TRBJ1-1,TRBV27,CASSLVGGTEAFF,TGTGCCAGCAGCCTAGTAGGGGGCACTGAAGCTTTCTTT
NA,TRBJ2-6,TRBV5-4,CASSLLRRGSGANVLTF,TGTGCCAGCAGTTTACTACGGAGGGGATCCGGGGCCAACGTCCTGACTTTC
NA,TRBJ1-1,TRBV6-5,CASSWTANTEAFF,TGTGCCAGCAGTTGGACAGCAAACACTGAAGCTTTCTTT
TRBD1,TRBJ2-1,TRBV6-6,CASSSGAGGNEQFF,TGTGCCAGCAGTTCAGGAGCAGGGGGCAATGAGCAGTTCTTC
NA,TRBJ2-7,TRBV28,CASSLGTFSYEQYF,TGTGCCAGCAGTTTGGGCACCTTCTCCTACGAGCAGTACTTC
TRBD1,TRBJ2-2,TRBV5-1,CASSLEGGQSWGGELFF,TGCGCCAGCAGCTTGGAAGGGGGCCAGTCGTGGGGCGGGGAGCTGTTTTTT
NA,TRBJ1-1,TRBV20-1,CSAKNTEAFF,TGCAGTGCCAAGAACACTGAAGCTTTCTTT
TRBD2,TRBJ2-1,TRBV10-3,CAIILAGSYNEQFF,TGTGCCATCATTCTAGCGGGCTCCTACAATGAGCAGTTCTTC
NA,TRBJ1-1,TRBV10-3,CAIGAWTAQGINTEAFF,TGTGCCATTGGTGCTTGGACGGCGCAGGGGATTAACACTGAAGCTTTCTTT
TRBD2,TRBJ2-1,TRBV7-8,CASSPWTSGSSYNEQFF,TGTGCCAGCAGCCCATGGACTAGCGGCAGCTCCTACAATGAGCAGTTCTTC
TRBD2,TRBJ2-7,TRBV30,CACAGRRDLYEQYF,TGTGCCTGCGCCGGGAGGCGGGACCTCTACGAGCAGTACTTC
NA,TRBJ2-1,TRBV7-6,CASSLPRSEQFF,TGTGCCAGCAGCTTACCGAGGAGTGAGCAGTTCTTC
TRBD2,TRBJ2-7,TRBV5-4,CATWGGEIGEQYF,TGTGCCACGTGGGGAGGGGAGATCGGCGAGCAGTACTTC
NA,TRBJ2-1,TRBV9,CASSVGGALDEQFF,TGTGCCAGCAGCGTCGGAGGTGCCCTTGATGAGCAGTTCTTC
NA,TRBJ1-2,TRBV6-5,CASSYSRGSYGYTF,TGTGCCAGCAGTTACTCGCGGGGAAGCTATGGCTACACCTTC
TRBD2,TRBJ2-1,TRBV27,CASSLTPGRVYNEQFF,TGTGCCAGCAGTTTAACTCCGGGGAGGGTCTACAATGAGCAGTTCTTC
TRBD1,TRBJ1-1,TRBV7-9,CASSPHGTGPLNTEAFF,TGTGCCAGCAGCCCTCACGGGACAGGGCCTTTGAACACTGAAGCTTTCTTT
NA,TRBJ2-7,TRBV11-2,CASSLAGSGSEQYF,TGTGCCAGCAGCTTAGCCGGGTCGGGGAGCGAGCAGTACTTC
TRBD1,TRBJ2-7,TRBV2,CASRDRGLEGQYF,TGTGCCAGCCGGGACAGGGGGCTGGAGGGGCAGTACTTC
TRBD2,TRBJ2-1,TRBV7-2,CASSFPRGRGGDNEQFF,TGTGCCAGCAGCTTTCCTCGAGGAAGGGGAGGGGACAATGAGCAGTTCTTC
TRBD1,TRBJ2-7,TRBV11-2,CASSLFGTEYEQYF,TGTGCCAGCAGCTTATTTGGGACAGAGTACGAGCAGTACTTC
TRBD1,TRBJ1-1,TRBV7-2,CASSRSPGQDQAFF,TGTGCCAGCAGCCGCAGCCCGGGACAGGATCAAGCTTTCTTT
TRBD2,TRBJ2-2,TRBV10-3,CALQASGRTGELFF,TGTGCCCTCCAGGCAAGCGGGAGGACTGGGGAGCTGTTTTTT
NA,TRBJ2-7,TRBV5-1,CASSSIHRAKQYF,TGCGCCAGCAGCTCCATACACAGGGCAAAGCAGTACTTC
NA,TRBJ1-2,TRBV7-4,CASTPRGYTF,TGTGCCAGCACCCCGCGTGGCTACACCTTC
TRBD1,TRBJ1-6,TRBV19,CASSRWTGGDSPLHF,TGTGCCAGTAGTAGATGGACAGGGGGGGATTCACCCCTCCACTTT